The 8 T cell receptor beta chains listed next were all sequenced from one sample in a study of blood T cell repertoires in COVID-19 (dated by TCRdb to the early 2020s). The receptor library was made with the immunoSEQ multiplex PCR assay. Held by TCRdb, this immuneACCESS table contains in-frame sequences only and omits some clones. Under half of the omission traces to an unresolved V gene where checked; the cause of the rest is unknown. This sample lists around 210,000 clones; roughly 90% were detected once. The ten largest clonotypes hold over 7% of the sample. Sample: PBMCs or T cells enriched from blood (not recorded which). The receptors derive from a woman aged 18-29 years who had recovered from COVID-19.

Only one count was recorded for this clone. The rearrangement joins TRBV11-2 to TRBJ2-3; TRBD2 aligns across 7 bases. Germline CDR1 and CDR2: SGHAT and FQNNGV. V shed 7 bases and J 0 bases; nucleotides not matched to a gene: 10. The CDR3 consists of 16 residues. The CDR3 loop reads CASTTTQRGSTDTQYF. The CDR3 DNA sequence: TGTGCCAGCACCACCACCCAGCGGGGCAGCACAGATACGCAGTATTTT. The full variable domain, rest sourced from reference TRBV11-2 and TRBJ2-3, is EAGVAQSPRYKIIEKRQSVAFWCNPISGHATLYWYQQILGQGPKLLIQFQNNGVVDDSQLPKDRFSAERLKGVDSTLKIQPAKLEDSAVYLCASTTTQRGSTDTQYFGPGTRLTVL.

The genes are TRBV10-3 and TRBJ1-2; 12 bases map to TRBD1. The CDR3 covers 15 residues. J was trimmed by 6 bases and V by 4 bases; bases with no gene match: 6. CDR1 is ENHRY, CDR2 SYGVKD, per germline. In nucleotides, the CDR3 is TGTGCCATCAGTGTGGGACAGGGGGCGCTGAATGGCTACACCTTC. Amino acids: CAISVGQGALNGYTF.

This clone was detected once. This rearrangement joins TRBV24-1 to TRBJ2-2; TRBD2 matches 13 bases. Germline V gene lookup returns CDR1 KGHDR and CDR2 SFDVKD. After removal of 4 bases from V and 4 bases from J, the junction contained 5 bases not matched to a gene. The CDR3 length is 17 residues. CDR3 protein: CATSDQGLAGATGELFF. For the CDR3, the DNA is TGTGCCACCAGTGACCAAGGACTAGCGGGGGCCACCGGGGAGCTGTTTTTT.

This rearrangement joins TRBV19 to TRBJ2-2; no clear D gene. The CDR3 loop spans 15 amino acids. V dropped 1 base and J dropped 5 bases, with 11 bases sitting between them. Germline V CDR1 and CDR2: LNHDA, SQIVND (reference sequence). CDR3 DNA sequence: TGTGCCAGTAGTATAGTCGCGGTTAGGACCGGGGAGCTGTTTTTT. This encodes CASSIVAVRTGELFF.

This sequence joins TRBV7-9 and TRBJ1-6, with D maybe TRBD1 (5 bases). This CDR3 contains 16 residues. The germline CDR1 and CDR2 sequences are SEHNR and FQNEAQ (reference sequence). V was shortened by 1 base and J by 7 bases, with 14 bases between the two germline ends. In nucleotides, the CDR3 is TGTGCCAGCAGCTTAGATGGTGGGGCTGGGAATTCACCCCTCCACTTT. Its protein is CASSLDGGAGNSPLHF.

This clone was counted a single time. The chain couples TRBV21-1 to TRBJ2-4; TRBD2 is the table's D call, not checked against the DNA. TRBV21-1 is assigned pseudogene status. This CDR3 contains 15 residues. The CDR3 DNA sequence: TGTGCCAGCAGCTCACCAACGGAGGCCAAAAACATTCAGTACTTC. Translating it yields CASSSPTEAKNIQYF.

This clone was recorded once. The chain uses TRBV27 and TRBJ1-6; 7 nucleotides line up with TRBD1. This CDR3 has 15 amino acids. The V and J ends lost 5 bases and 6 bases, in that order; junction bases with no gene match: 7. Per germline, CDR1 MNHEY and CDR2 SMNVEV (reference sequence). CDR3: CASSMGQIFNSPLHF. CDR3 in DNA: TGTGCCAGCAGTATGGGACAGATATTTAATTCACCCCTCCACTTT.

V gene TRBV5-1 combines with J gene TRBJ1-2; D may be TRBD1 (5 bases). CDR3 length: 13 residues. Germline CDR1 SGHRS, CDR2 YFSETQ. With 1 base removed from V and 8 bases from J, the gap between germline ends came to 12 bases. The CDR3 loop is CASSLQGVWGYTF. Here the CDR3 DNA reads TGCGCCAGCAGCTTGCAGGGTGTGTGGGGCTACACCTTC.